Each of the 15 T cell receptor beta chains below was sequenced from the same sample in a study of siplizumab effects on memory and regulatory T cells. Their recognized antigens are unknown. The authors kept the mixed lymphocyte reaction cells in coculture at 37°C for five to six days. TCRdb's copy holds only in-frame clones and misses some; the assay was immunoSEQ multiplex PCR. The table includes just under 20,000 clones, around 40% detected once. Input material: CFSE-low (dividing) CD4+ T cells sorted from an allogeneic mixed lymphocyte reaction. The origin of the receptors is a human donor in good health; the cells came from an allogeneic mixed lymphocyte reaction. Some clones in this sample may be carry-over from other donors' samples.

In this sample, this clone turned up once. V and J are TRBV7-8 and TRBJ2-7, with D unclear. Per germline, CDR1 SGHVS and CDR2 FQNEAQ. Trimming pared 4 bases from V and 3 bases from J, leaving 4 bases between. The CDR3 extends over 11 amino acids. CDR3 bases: TGTGCCAGCAGCTCCCGCTACGAGCAGTACTTC. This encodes CASSSRYEQYF.

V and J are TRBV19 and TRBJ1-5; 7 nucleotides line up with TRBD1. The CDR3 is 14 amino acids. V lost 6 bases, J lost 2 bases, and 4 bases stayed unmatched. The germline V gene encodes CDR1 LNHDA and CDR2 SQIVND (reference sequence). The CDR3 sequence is CASSGTGGNQPQHF. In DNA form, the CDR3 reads TGTGCCAGTAGCGGAACAGGGGGCAATCAGCCCCAGCATTTT. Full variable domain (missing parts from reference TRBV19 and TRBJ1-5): DGGITQSPKYLFRKEGQNVTLSCEQNLNHDAMYWYRQDPGQGLRLIYYSQIVNDFQKGDIAEGYSVSREKKESFPLTVTSAQKNPTAFYLCASSGTGGNQPQHFGDGTRLSIL.

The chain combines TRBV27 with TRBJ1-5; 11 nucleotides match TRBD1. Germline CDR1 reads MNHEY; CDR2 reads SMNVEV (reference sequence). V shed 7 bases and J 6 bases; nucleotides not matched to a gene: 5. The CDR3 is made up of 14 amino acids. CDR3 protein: CASNPGQGGQPQHF. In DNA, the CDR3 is TGTGCCAGCAACCCGGGACAGGGGGGTCAGCCCCAGCATTTT.

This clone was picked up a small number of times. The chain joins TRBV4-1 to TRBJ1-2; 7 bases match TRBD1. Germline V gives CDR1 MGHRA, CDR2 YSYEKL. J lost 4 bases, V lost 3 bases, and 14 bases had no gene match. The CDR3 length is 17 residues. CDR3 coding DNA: TGCGCCAGCAGCCATGTCAGTCCGGGACAGCGGTTCTATGGCTACACCTTC. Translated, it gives CASSHVSPGQRFYGYTF.

CDR3 in amino acids: CASSLGDRGLSDEQYF. The CDR3 DNA sequence: TGTGCCAGCAGCTTAGGAGACAGGGGCCTCTCGGACGAGCAGTACTTC. V gene TRBV7-9 combines with J gene TRBJ2-7; TRBD1 aligns across 8 bases. The CDR3 has 16 residues. The trim removed 1 base at V and 5 bases at J, leaving 10 bases unmatched. Per germline, CDR1 SEHNR and CDR2 FQNEAQ (reference sequence).

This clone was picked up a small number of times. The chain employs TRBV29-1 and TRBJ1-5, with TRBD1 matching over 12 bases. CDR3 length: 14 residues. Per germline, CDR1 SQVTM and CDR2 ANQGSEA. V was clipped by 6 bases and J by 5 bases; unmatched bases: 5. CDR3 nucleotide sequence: TGCAGCGTAGGCGGGACAGGGGGCGATCAGCCCCAGCATTTT. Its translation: CSVGGTGGDQPQHF.

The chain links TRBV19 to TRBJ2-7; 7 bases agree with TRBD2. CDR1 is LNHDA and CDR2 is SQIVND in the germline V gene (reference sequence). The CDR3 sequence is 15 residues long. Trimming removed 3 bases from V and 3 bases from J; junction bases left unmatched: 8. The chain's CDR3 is CASSMMAGENYEQYF. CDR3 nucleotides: TGTGCCAGTAGTATGATGGCGGGGGAGAACTACGAGCAGTACTTC.

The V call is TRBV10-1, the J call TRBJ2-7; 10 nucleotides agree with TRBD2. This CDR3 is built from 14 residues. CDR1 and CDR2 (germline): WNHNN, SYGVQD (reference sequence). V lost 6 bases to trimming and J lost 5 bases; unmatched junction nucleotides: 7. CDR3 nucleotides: TGCGCCAGCAGCAGAGCGGGAGGGCCAAACGAGCAGTACTTC. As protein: CASSRAGGPNEQYF.

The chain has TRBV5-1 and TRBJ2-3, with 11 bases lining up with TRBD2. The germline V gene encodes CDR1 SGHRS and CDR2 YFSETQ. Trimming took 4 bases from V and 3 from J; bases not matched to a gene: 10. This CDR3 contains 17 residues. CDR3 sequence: CASSIAPLAGVTDTQYF. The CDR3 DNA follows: TGCGCCAGCAGCATCGCTCCACTAGCGGGAGTAACAGATACGCAGTATTTT.

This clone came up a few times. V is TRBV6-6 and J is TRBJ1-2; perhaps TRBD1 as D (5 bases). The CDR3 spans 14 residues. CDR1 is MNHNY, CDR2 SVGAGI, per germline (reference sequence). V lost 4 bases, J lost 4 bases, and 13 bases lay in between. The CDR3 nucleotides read TGTGCCAGCAGTTGGATAGGGGAAGTCTATGGCTACACCTTC. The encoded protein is CASSWIGEVYGYTF.

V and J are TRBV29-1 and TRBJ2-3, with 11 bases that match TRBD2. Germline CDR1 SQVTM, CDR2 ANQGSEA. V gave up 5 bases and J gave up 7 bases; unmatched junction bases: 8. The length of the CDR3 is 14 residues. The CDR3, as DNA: TGCAGCGTTCCACTAGCGGGAGTCGGTTATACGCAGTATTTT. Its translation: CSVPLAGVGYTQYF.

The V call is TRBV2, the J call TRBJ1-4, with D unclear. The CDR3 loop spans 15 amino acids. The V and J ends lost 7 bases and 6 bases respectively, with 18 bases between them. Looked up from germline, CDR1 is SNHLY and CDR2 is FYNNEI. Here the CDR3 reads CASKEGLPSYEKLFF. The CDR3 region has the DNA TGTGCCAGCAAGGAAGGGCTGCCATCCTATGAAAAACTGTTTTTT.

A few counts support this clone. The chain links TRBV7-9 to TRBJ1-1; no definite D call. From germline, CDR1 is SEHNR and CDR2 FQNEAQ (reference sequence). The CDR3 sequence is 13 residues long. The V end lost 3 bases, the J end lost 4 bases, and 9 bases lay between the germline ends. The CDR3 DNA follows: TGTGCCAGCAGCTTGGTTTGGGCCACTGAAGCTTTCTTT. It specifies CASSLVWATEAFF.

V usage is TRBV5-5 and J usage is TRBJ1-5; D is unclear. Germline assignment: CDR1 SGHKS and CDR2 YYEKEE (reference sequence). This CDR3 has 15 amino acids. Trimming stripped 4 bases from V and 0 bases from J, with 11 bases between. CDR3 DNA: TGTGCCAGCAGCAAAGGCGGTTATAGCAATCAGCCCCAGCATTTT. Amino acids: CASSKGGYSNQPQHF.

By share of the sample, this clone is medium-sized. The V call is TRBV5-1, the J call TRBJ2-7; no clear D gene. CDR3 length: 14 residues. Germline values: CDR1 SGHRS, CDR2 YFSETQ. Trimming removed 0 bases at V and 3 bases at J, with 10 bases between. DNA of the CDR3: TGCGCCAGCAGCTTGGGCCAGTTCGGCTACGAGCAGTACTTC. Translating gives CASSLGQFGYEQYF.